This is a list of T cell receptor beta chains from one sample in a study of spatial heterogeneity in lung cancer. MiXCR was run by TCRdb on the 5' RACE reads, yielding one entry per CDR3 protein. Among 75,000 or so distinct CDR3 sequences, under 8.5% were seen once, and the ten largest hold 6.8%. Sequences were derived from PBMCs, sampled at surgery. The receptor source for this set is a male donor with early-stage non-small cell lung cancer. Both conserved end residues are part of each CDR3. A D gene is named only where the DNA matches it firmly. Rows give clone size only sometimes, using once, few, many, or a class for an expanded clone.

cdr3_aa: CASTAYSNQPQHF
cdr3_nt: TGTGCCAGCACAGCCTATAGCAATCAGCCCCAGCATTTT
j_call: TRBJ1-5
d_call: .
clone_size: .
v_call: TRBV6-1

cdr3_aa: CASGGPQHF
cdr3_nt: TGTGCCAGCGGGGGTCCCCAGCATTTT
j_call: TRBJ1-5
d_call: .
clone_size: many
v_call: TRBV28

cdr3_aa: CAISRGARGYTF
cdr3_nt: TGTGCCATCTCGCGGGGAGCGCGAGGCTACACCTTC
j_call: TRBJ1-2
d_call: .
clone_size: few
v_call: TRBV12-3/TRBV12-4

cdr3_aa: CASSGGTGGAVGYGYTF
cdr3_nt: TGTGCCAGCAGTGGAGGGACAGGGGGCGCGGTTGGATATGGCTACACCTTC
j_call: TRBJ1-2
d_call: TRBD1
clone_size: .
v_call: TRBV2

cdr3_aa: CSARPLAVSSTDTQYF
cdr3_nt: TGCAGTGCTCGACCACTAGCGGTTTCTAGCACAGATACGCAGTATTTT
j_call: TRBJ2-3
d_call: TRBD2
clone_size: .
v_call: TRBV20-1

cdr3_aa: CASSLKGQGHSGNTIYF
cdr3_nt: TGTGCCAGCAGCTTAAAGGGACAGGGGCACTCTGGAAACACCATATATTTT
j_call: TRBJ1-3
d_call: TRBD1
clone_size: many
v_call: TRBV7-9

cdr3_aa: CSVDGTDSGANVLTF
cdr3_nt: TGCAGCGTTGACGGGACCGACTCTGGGGCCAACGTCCTGACTTTC
j_call: TRBJ2-6
d_call: .
clone_size: .
v_call: TRBV29-1

cdr3_aa: CASSQIAGLITEAFF
cdr3_nt: TGTGCCAGCAGCCAAATTGCGGGGCTGATCACTGAAGCTTTCTTT
j_call: TRBJ1-1
d_call: .
clone_size: many
v_call: TRBV14

cdr3_aa: CAWSVQPSGSYTF
cdr3_nt: TGTGCCTGGAGTGTCCAACCCAGCGGGAGCTACACCTTC
j_call: TRBJ1-2
d_call: .
clone_size: .
v_call: TRBV30

cdr3_aa: CSASPGRNTEAFF
cdr3_nt: TGCAGTGCTAGTCCCGGGCGGAACACTGAAGCTTTCTTT
j_call: TRBJ1-1
d_call: .
clone_size: many
v_call: TRBV20-1

cdr3_aa: CASSQDNANNYGYTF
cdr3_nt: TGTGCCAGCAGCCAAGATAACGCAAACAACTATGGCTACACCTTC
j_call: TRBJ1-2
d_call: .
clone_size: .
v_call: TRBV4-2

cdr3_aa: CSAAHVASGSTEQFF
cdr3_nt: TGCAGTGCCGCGCACGTGGCTAGCGGGAGCACTGAGCAGTTCTTC
j_call: TRBJ2-1
d_call: TRBD2
clone_size: many
v_call: TRBV20-1

cdr3_aa: CATSDAQGPGDTQYF
cdr3_nt: TGTGCCACCAGTGATGCACAGGGGCCCGGGGATACGCAGTATTTT
j_call: TRBJ2-3
d_call: TRBD1
clone_size: .
v_call: TRBV24-1

cdr3_aa: CASSLSLPFNTEAFF
cdr3_nt: TGTGCCAGCAGCTTATCGCTTCCTTTCAACACTGAAGCTTTCTTT
j_call: TRBJ1-1
d_call: .
clone_size: few
v_call: TRBV7-9

cdr3_aa: CASSLTEMNTEAFF
cdr3_nt: TGTGCCAGCAGTTTAACAGAGATGAACACTGAAGCTTTCTTT
j_call: TRBJ1-1
d_call: .
clone_size: few
v_call: TRBV27

cdr3_aa: CASSFSWGRSTDTQYF
cdr3_nt: TGTGCCAGCAGCTTTAGTTGGGGCCGTAGCACAGATACGCAGTATTTT
j_call: TRBJ2-3
d_call: .
clone_size: many
v_call: TRBV7-8

cdr3_aa: CASSLLGTEAFF
cdr3_nt: TGTGCCAGCAGCTTACTGGGCACTGAAGCTTTCTTT
j_call: TRBJ1-1
d_call: .
clone_size: many
v_call: TRBV11-2

cdr3_aa: CASSYGSSGTGELFF
cdr3_nt: TGTGCCAGCAGTTACGGGTCTAGCGGCACCGGGGAGCTGTTTTTT
j_call: TRBJ2-2
d_call: TRBD2
clone_size: .
v_call: TRBV6-5

cdr3_aa: CASTGTGGGSYNEQFF
cdr3_nt: TGTGCCAGCACCGGGACAGGGGGCGGCTCCTACAATGAGCAGTTCTTC
j_call: TRBJ2-1
d_call: TRBD1
clone_size: many
v_call: TRBV6-5

cdr3_aa: CASSQDSGADTQYF
cdr3_nt: TGTGCCAGCAGCCAAGATAGCGGGGCAGATACGCAGTATTTT
j_call: TRBJ2-3
d_call: TRBD2
clone_size: many
v_call: TRBV4-2

cdr3_aa: CASSPLQGKNTEAFF
cdr3_nt: TGTGCCAGCTCACCACTTCAGGGGAAGAACACTGAAGCTTTCTTT
j_call: TRBJ1-1
d_call: .
clone_size: .
v_call: TRBV18

cdr3_aa: CASRRLAGGVTDTQYF
cdr3_nt: TGTGCCAGCAGACGACTAGCGGGAGGGGTCACAGATACGCAGTATTTT
j_call: TRBJ2-3
d_call: TRBD2
clone_size: many
v_call: TRBV12-3/TRBV12-4

cdr3_aa: CASSFPGQGYPEAFF
cdr3_nt: TGTGCCAGCAGTTTTCCGGGACAAGGGTACCCCGAAGCTTTCTTT
j_call: TRBJ1-1
d_call: .
clone_size: .
v_call: TRBV6-6

cdr3_aa: CASSQDGSGYNEQFF
cdr3_nt: TGCGCCAGCAGCCAAGATGGTAGCGGATACAATGAGCAGTTCTTC
j_call: TRBJ2-1
d_call: .
clone_size: many
v_call: TRBV4-1

cdr3_aa: CASSTGTGGRWAFF
cdr3_nt: TGTGCCAGTAGTACCGGGACAGGGGGCCGGTGGGCTTTCTTT
j_call: TRBJ1-1
d_call: TRBD1
clone_size: few
v_call: TRBV19

cdr3_aa: CASSLDGGGTGELFF
cdr3_nt: TGTGCCAGCAGCTTGGACGGAGGGGGAACCGGGGAGCTGTTTTTT
j_call: TRBJ2-2
d_call: .
clone_size: few
v_call: TRBV11-3

cdr3_aa: CASSQGGVVDQANYGYTF
cdr3_nt: TGCGCCAGCAGCCAAGGAGGCGTGGTTGACCAAGCTAACTATGGCTACACCTTC
j_call: TRBJ1-2
d_call: .
clone_size: few
v_call: TRBV4-3

cdr3_aa: CASSIGLAGVFNEQFF
cdr3_nt: TGTGCCAGTAGTATAGGACTAGCGGGAGTGTTTAATGAGCAGTTCTTC
j_call: TRBJ2-1
d_call: TRBD2
clone_size: many
v_call: TRBV19

cdr3_aa: CASSQPTYNEQFF
cdr3_nt: TGTGCCAGCAGCCAACCTACCTACAATGAGCAGTTCTTC
j_call: TRBJ2-1
d_call: .
clone_size: .
v_call: TRBV7-2

cdr3_aa: CASSQGTGDNEQFF
cdr3_nt: TGCGCCAGCAGTCAAGGGACAGGGGACAATGAGCAGTTCTTC
j_call: TRBJ2-1
d_call: TRBD1
clone_size: .
v_call: TRBV23-1

cdr3_aa: CASSPGSNTGELFF
cdr3_nt: TGCGCCAGCAGTCCCGGGTCCAACACCGGGGAGCTGTTTTTT
j_call: TRBJ2-2
d_call: .
clone_size: many
v_call: TRBV10-2

cdr3_aa: CASSRSGRGANEKLFF
cdr3_nt: TGTGCCAGCAGCCGATCTGGCAGGGGGGCTAATGAAAAACTGTTTTTT
j_call: TRBJ1-4
d_call: TRBD1
clone_size: .
v_call: TRBV5-4

cdr3_aa: CSARDAHRGGWDEQFF
cdr3_nt: TGCAGTGCTAGAGACGCCCACCGTGGGGGTTGGGATGAGCAGTTCTTC
j_call: TRBJ2-1
d_call: .
clone_size: few
v_call: TRBV20-1

cdr3_aa: CATSTQNGGELFF
cdr3_nt: TGTGCCACCAGCACCCAGAATGGCGGGGAGCTGTTTTTT
j_call: TRBJ2-2
d_call: .
clone_size: many
v_call: TRBV15

cdr3_aa: CASSPLPNTGELFF
cdr3_nt: TGCGCCAGCAGCCCGCTACCTAACACCGGGGAGCTGTTTTTT
j_call: TRBJ2-2
d_call: .
clone_size: many
v_call: TRBV4-1

cdr3_aa: CASSFRTGREAFF
cdr3_nt: TGTGCCAGCAGCTTCCGGACAGGGCGGGAAGCTTTCTTT
j_call: TRBJ1-1
d_call: TRBD1
clone_size: .
v_call: TRBV5-6

cdr3_aa: CASSFGASGNIQYF
cdr3_nt: TGTGCCAGCAGTTTTGGGGCATCGGGAAACATTCAGTACTTC
j_call: TRBJ2-4
d_call: .
clone_size: many
v_call: TRBV27

cdr3_aa: CASSFDISYEQYF
cdr3_nt: TGTGCCAGCAGTTTTGACATCTCCTACGAGCAGTACTTC
j_call: TRBJ2-7
d_call: .
clone_size: many
v_call: TRBV28

cdr3_aa: CASSGQLSGNTIYF
cdr3_nt: TGTGCCAGCAGTGGGCAGCTCTCTGGAAACACCATATATTTT
j_call: TRBJ1-3
d_call: .
clone_size: many
v_call: TRBV2

cdr3_aa: CSARGGTSETYNEQFF
cdr3_nt: TGCAGTGCTAGAGGAGGGACTAGCGAGACGTACAATGAGCAGTTCTTC
j_call: TRBJ2-1
d_call: TRBD2
clone_size: .
v_call: TRBV20-1

cdr3_aa: CASSLVGQKNTEALF
cdr3_nt: TGTGCCAGCAGCTTAGTCGGGCAGAAGAACACTGAAGCTCTCTTT
j_call: TRBJ1-1
d_call: .
clone_size: .
v_call: TRBV7-6

cdr3_aa: CASSLTTGAGYGYTF
cdr3_nt: TGTGCCAGCAGTCTTACGACAGGGGCCGGCTATGGCTACACCTTC
j_call: TRBJ1-2
d_call: TRBD1
clone_size: many
v_call: TRBV12-3/TRBV12-4

cdr3_aa: CASSEIGRARNEQFF
cdr3_nt: TGTGCCAGCAGTGAAATCGGGAGGGCTAGAAATGAGCAGTTCTTC
j_call: TRBJ2-1
d_call: TRBD2
clone_size: few
v_call: TRBV6-4

cdr3_aa: CASSAGPSHEKLFF
cdr3_nt: TGTGCCAGCAGCGCGGGACCATCCCACGAAAAACTGTTTTTT
j_call: TRBJ1-4
d_call: .
clone_size: many
v_call: TRBV7-9

cdr3_aa: CSVLAPGPYNEQFF
cdr3_nt: TGCAGTGTGCTAGCGCCGGGCCCCTACAATGAGCAGTTCTTC
j_call: TRBJ2-1
d_call: .
clone_size: .
v_call: TRBV20-1

cdr3_aa: CSALGANEKLFF
cdr3_nt: TGCAGCGCCTTGGGAGCTAATGAAAAACTGTTTTTT
j_call: TRBJ1-4
d_call: .
clone_size: many
v_call: TRBV29-1

cdr3_aa: CASSPTGQGSPTFEQYF
cdr3_nt: TGCGCCAGCAGCCCAACGGGACAGGGGAGTCCTACCTTCGAGCAGTACTTC
j_call: TRBJ2-7
d_call: TRBD1
clone_size: many
v_call: TRBV4-1

cdr3_aa: CASSPLPGTGYTEAFF
cdr3_nt: TGTGCCAGCTCACCTCTTCCAGGGACAGGGTACACTGAAGCTTTCTTT
j_call: TRBJ1-1
d_call: TRBD1
clone_size: few
v_call: TRBV18

cdr3_aa: CASSFGSGSVYEQYF
cdr3_nt: TGTGCCAGCAGCTTCGGCAGCGGGAGTGTCTACGAGCAGTACTTC
j_call: TRBJ2-7
d_call: TRBD2
clone_size: .
v_call: TRBV7-2

cdr3_aa: CASSFDSNTEAFF
cdr3_nt: TGTGCCAGCAGCTTCGACTCGAACACTGAAGCTTTCTTT
j_call: TRBJ1-1
d_call: .
clone_size: few
v_call: TRBV7-9

cdr3_aa: CASSPTPSGKSHEQYF
cdr3_nt: TGTGCCAGCAGCCCAACTCCTAGCGGGAAGTCCCACGAGCAGTACTTC
j_call: TRBJ2-7
d_call: TRBD2
clone_size: many
v_call: TRBV4-2

cdr3_aa: CASRRTGNSNQPQHF
cdr3_nt: TGTGCCAGCCGCAGGACAGGGAATAGCAATCAGCCCCAGCATTTT
j_call: TRBJ1-5
d_call: TRBD1
clone_size: .
v_call: TRBV27

cdr3_aa: CASSEVDRGDEQFF
cdr3_nt: TGTGCCAGCAGTGAGGTCGACAGGGGGGATGAGCAGTTCTTC
j_call: TRBJ2-1
d_call: TRBD1
clone_size: .
v_call: TRBV6-1